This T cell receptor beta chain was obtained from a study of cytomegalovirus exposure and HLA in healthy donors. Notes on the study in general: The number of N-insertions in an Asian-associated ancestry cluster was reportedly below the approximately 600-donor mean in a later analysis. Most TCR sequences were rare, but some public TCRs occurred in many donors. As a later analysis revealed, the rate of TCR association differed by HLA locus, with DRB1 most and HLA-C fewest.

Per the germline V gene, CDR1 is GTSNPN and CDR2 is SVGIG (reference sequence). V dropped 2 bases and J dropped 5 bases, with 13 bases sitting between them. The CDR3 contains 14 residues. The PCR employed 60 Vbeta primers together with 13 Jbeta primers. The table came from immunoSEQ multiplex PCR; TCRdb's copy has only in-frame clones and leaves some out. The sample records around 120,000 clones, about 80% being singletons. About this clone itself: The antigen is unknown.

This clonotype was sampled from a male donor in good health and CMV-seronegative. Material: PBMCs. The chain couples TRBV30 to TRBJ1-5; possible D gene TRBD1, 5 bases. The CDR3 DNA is TGTGCCTGGAGTATTCGAGGAGGGGATCAGCCCCAGCATTTT. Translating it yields CAWSIRGGDQPQHF.